These 21 T cell receptor beta chains originate from one sample sequenced in a study of shared clonotypes between healthy human individuals (dated by TCRdb to 2019 to 2021). Receptor amplification or capture employed the immunoSEQ multiplex PCR assay. The table was pulled from immuneACCESS by TCRdb, which kept in-frame rearrangements only. Such tables lose some clones; where checked, under half of the loss comes from unresolved V genes, and the rest has no known cause. Counted in this sample were 2 million to 2.5 million clones; approximately 90% of them appeared once. Jointly, the top ten make up 0.37% of the sample. Sequenced material: naive CD4+ T cells from PBMCs. This specimen's cell subset or site label, per the study, means: CD45RA+ positively selected. The receptors were sampled from a man aged 18 to 30 in good health. Some clones in this sample may be carry-over from other donors' samples.

Only a few counts were recorded for this clone. The sample carries other DNA sequences with the same CDR3. V gene TRBV2 combines with J gene TRBJ2-7; D remains ambiguous. Per germline, CDR1 SNHLY and CDR2 FYNNEI. The CDR3 contains 12 residues. V was pared by 6 bases and J by 0 bases, with 6 bases between. The DNA of the CDR3 is TGTGCCAGCAGCCAGAGCTCCTACGAGCAGTACTTC. Its translation is CASSQSSYEQYF.

The gene calls are TRBV7-3 and TRBJ2-3; maybe TRBD2 (5 bases). Trimming removed 5 bases from V and 5 bases from J, with 17 bases in between. The CDR3 is 15 residues long. CDR1 SGHTA and CDR2 FQGTGA come from the germline V gene. The CDR3 here is CASSPRASAQDTQYF. The CDR3 region has the DNA TGTGCCAGCAGCCCGAGGGCGAGTGCCCAAGATACGCAGTATTTT.

There are a few counts of this clone. The gene calls are TRBV19 and TRBJ1-1, with D maybe TRBD1 (6 bases). The CDR3 spans 16 residues. Trimming pared 2 bases from V and 4 bases from J, leaving 17 bases between. Germline CDR1 LNHDA, CDR2 SQIVND (reference sequence). The CDR3 DNA follows: TGTGCCAGTAGTATAAGGCAGGGGAGTAGGAGCACTGAAGCTTTCTTT. Translation: CASSIRQGSRSTEAFF.

This clone has more than one count but fewer than ten. The chain uses TRBV9 and TRBJ2-1; D ambiguous. The CDR3 runs 13 residues. V was pared by 3 bases and J by 6 bases, with 10 bases between. Per the germline V gene, CDR1 is SGDLS and CDR2 is YYNGEE. The CDR3 loop reads CASSAISSNEQFF. The CDR3, as DNA: TGTGCCAGCAGCGCGATCAGTAGCAATGAGCAGTTCTTC. Complete variable domain (other parts from reference TRBV9 and TRBJ2-1): DSGVTQTPKHLITATGQRVTLRCSPRSGDLSVYWYQQSLDQGLQFLIQYYNGEERAKGNILERFSAQQFPDLHSELNLSSLELGDSALYFCASSAISSNEQFFGPGTRLTVL.

The chain joins TRBV5-6 to TRBJ2-7; TRBD1 might be the D (5 bases). Germline V gene data show CDR1 as SGHDT and CDR2 as YYEEEE. V dropped 4 bases and J dropped 5 bases, with 13 bases sitting between them. The CDR3 is made up of 13 amino acids. This CDR3 is CASSITGFHEQYF. CDR3 bases: TGTGCCAGCAGCATTACAGGTTTCCACGAGCAGTACTTC.

The V and J genes are TRBV6-5 and TRBJ1-2; tentative D call: TRBD1 (5 bases). V lost 2 bases and J lost 2, with 9 bases in between. Germline V gene data show CDR1 as MNHEY and CDR2 as SVGAGI. The CDR3 runs 14 residues. In DNA, the CDR3 is TGTGCCAGCAGTTACAACCGGGGCAACTATGGCTACACCTTC. This encodes CASSYNRGNYGYTF.

V is TRBV18 and J is TRBJ1-2; D perhaps matches TRBD1 (6 bases). Germline V gives CDR1 KGHSH, CDR2 LQKENI. The V and J ends lost 3 bases and 10 bases respectively, with 15 bases between them. The CDR3 consists of 13 residues. This CDR3 reads CASSPQGSVFYTF. The CDR3 DNA reads TGTGCCAGCTCACCCCAGGGGAGCGTTTTCTACACCTTC.

The chain employs TRBV6-1 and TRBJ2-7; D ambiguous. The germline V gene encodes CDR1 MNHNS and CDR2 SASEGT. Trimming took off 3 bases at V and 3 bases at J, with 9 bases between the two ends. The CDR3 contains 13 residues. The CDR3 sequence: CASSDENRYEQYF. Here the CDR3 DNA reads TGTGCCAGCAGTGACGAAAACCGCTACGAGCAGTACTTC.

The chain couples TRBV4-1 to TRBJ2-5; D is ambiguous. V lost 4 bases and J 2 bases, leaving 8 bases between the germline ends. CDR1 and CDR2 from the germline V gene are MGHRA and YSYEKL. This CDR3 has 13 residues. Here the CDR3 reads CASSRGRQETQYF. DNA for the CDR3: TGCGCCAGCAGCCGCGGACGTCAAGAGACCCAGTACTTC.

A remark on this clone: This sample also contains other DNA sequences that code for the same CDR3. V gene TRBV5-1 combines with J gene TRBJ1-5; D uncertain. Trimming left V 0 bases short and J 2 bases short, with 9 bases between. Germline V gene sequence: CDR1 SGHRS, CDR2 YFSETQ. This CDR3 has 15 residues. CDR3 DNA: TGCGCCAGCAGCTTGGCCGGGTCGGGCAATCAGCCCCAGCATTTT. Its translation is CASSLAGSGNQPQHF.

The rearrangement links TRBV2 to TRBJ2-2; TRBD1 is a possible D gene (6 bases). This CDR3 has 14 amino acids. Germline CDR1 is SNHLY and CDR2 is FYNNEI. Trimming left V 7 bases short and J 0 bases short, with 9 bases between. DNA of the CDR3: TGTGCCAGCATACAGGGTACGAACACCGGGGAGCTGTTTTTT. Translating it yields CASIQGTNTGELFF. The whole variable domain, remainder taken from reference TRBV2 and TRBJ2-2, is EPEVTQTPSHQVTQMGQEVILRCVPISNHLYFYWYRQILGQKVEFLVSFYNNEISEKSEIFDDQFSVERPDGSNFTLKIRSTKLEDSAMYFCASIQGTNTGELFFGEGSRLTVL.

The CDR3 DNA is TGTGCCAGCAGCTTGTGGGCAGGGACGGCATACGAGCAGTACTTC. Translated, it gives CASSLWAGTAYEQYF. The rearrangement uses TRBV5-6 and TRBJ2-7; D is perhaps TRBD1 or TRBD2 (5 bases each). V lost 1 base and J lost 4, with 15 bases in between. Germline CDR1 and CDR2: SGHDT and YYEEEE. This CDR3 comprises 15 residues.

The V call is TRBV7-2, the J call TRBJ1-2; D unclear. With 4 bases removed from V and 5 bases from J, the gap between germline ends came to 20 bases. The CDR3 spans 16 residues. CDR1 SGHTA and CDR2 FQGNSA come from the germline V gene. The CDR3 coding sequence is TGTGCCAGCAGCTCCCACCGCGGGGTCGGGCTTTATGGCTACACCTTC. Translated: CASSSHRGVGLYGYTF.

This sequence joins TRBV2 and TRBJ2-1; 9 bases align to TRBD1. CDR1 and CDR2 (germline): SNHLY, FYNNEI. This CDR3 contains 11 residues. J gave up 16 bases and V 7 bases, and 8 bases lay outside the gene matches. DNA of the CDR3: TGTGCCAGCACTTGGGGACAGGGCTACTTCTTC. As protein: CASTWGQGYFF. The whole variable domain, remainder taken from reference TRBV2 and TRBJ2-1, is EPEVTQTPSHQVTQMGQEVILRCVPISNHLYFYWYRQILGQKVEFLVSFYNNEISEKSEIFDDQFSVERPDGSNFTLKIRSTKLEDSAMYFCASTWGQGYFFGPGTRLTVL.

This clone was observed a single time. This chain links TRBV6-1 with TRBJ1-5; no definite D call. With 5 bases removed from V and 1 base from J, the gap between germline ends came to 9 bases. There are 14 residues in the CDR3. Germline V lookup: CDR1 MNHNS, CDR2 SASEGT. The CDR3 sequence is CASSNWGSNQPQHF. CDR3 DNA: TGTGCCAGCAGTAACTGGGGAAGCAATCAGCCCCAGCATTTT.

V usage is TRBV5-1 and J usage is TRBJ1-4, with TRBD1 as a possible D gene (5 bases). Germline V gives CDR1 SGHRS, CDR2 YFSETQ. This CDR3 spans 18 amino acids. The V end lost 4 bases, the J end lost 0 bases, and 19 bases lay between the germline ends. CDR3 region: CASSPGAGRAATNEKLFF. The CDR3 DNA sequence: TGCGCCAGCAGCCCGGGAGCAGGGCGAGCGGCAACTAATGAAAAACTGTTTTTT.

About this clone: Additional DNA sequences in this sample encode the identical CDR3. The chain has TRBV6-5 and TRBJ2-3; no clear D. Germline V gene sequence: CDR1 MNHEY, CDR2 SVGAGI. The CDR3 runs 12 residues. Trimming cost V 0 bases and J 5 bases, with 3 bases left between them. The CDR3 region is CASSYSRDTQYF. The CDR3 nucleotides read TGTGCCAGCAGTTACTCTAGAGATACGCAGTATTTT.

This chain connects TRBV27 to TRBJ2-7; 16 bases match TRBD2. The V gene's germline CDR1 is MNHEY and CDR2 SMNVEV (reference sequence). The CDR3 is made up of 22 amino acids. J lost 3 bases, V lost 5 bases, and 22 bases had no gene match. The CDR3 spells CASSPRTGAGTSGRGGLYEQYF. CDR3 nucleotides: TGTGCCAGCAGTCCGAGGACAGGGGCCGGGACTAGCGGGAGGGGGGGACTCTACGAGCAGTACTTC.

J is TRBJ2-5 and V is TRBV28, with D possibly being TRBD1 or TRBD2 (5 bases each). Germline loops: CDR1 MDHEN, CDR2 SYDVKM. Trimming pared 5 bases from V and 5 bases from J, leaving 9 bases between. The CDR3 loop spans 12 amino acids. DNA of the CDR3: TGTGCCAGCAGTGGGACCCCCGAGACCCAGTACTTC. This gives the protein CASSGTPETQYF.

Here the CDR3 DNA reads TGTGCCAGCTCACCACCGGATTGGGACACTGAAGCTTTCTTT. Protein sequence: CASSPPDWDTEAFF. The J gene is TRBJ1-1, the V gene TRBV18; D remains unclear. Per germline, CDR1 KGHSH and CDR2 LQKENI. The V end lost 0 bases, the J end lost 3 bases, and 8 bases lay between the germline ends. This CDR3 is built from 14 residues.

This rearrangement joins TRBV28 to TRBJ2-5; the D is unclear. The germline V and J ends were trimmed by 6 bases and 5 bases, with 10 bases remaining between them. Germline lookup yields CDR1 MDHEN and CDR2 SYDVKM. The CDR3 consists of 12 residues. CDR3 sequence: CASRSFAETQYF. In DNA, the CDR3 is TGTGCCAGCAGATCCTTTGCTGAGACCCAGTACTTC. Full variable domain (remainder filled in from reference TRBV28 and TRBJ2-5): DVKVTQSSRYLVKRTGEKVFLECVQDMDHENMFWYRQDPGLGLRLIYFSYDVKMKEKGDIPEGYSVSREKKERFSLILESASTNQTSMYLCASRSFAETQYFGPGTRLLVL.